The rows below give T cell receptor beta chains drawn from one sample of a study of identical twins. Using its own MiXCR run on the 5' RACE reads, TCRdb lists one record per CDR3 protein. The sample includes roughly 700,000 distinct CDR3 sequences, over 8.5% of them seen just once. This sample also belongs to another study, concerning yellow fever vaccine responses in identical twins.

The sequenced sample was PBMCs. The receptors here all came from a woman under 30 in good health. CDR3s include the opening cysteine and the closing phenylalanine or tryptophan. A D gene is named only where the DNA matches it firmly. Clone size, where shown, is once, few, many, or a class for clones that have expanded.

D gene,V gene,clone size,J gene,CDR3 DNA,CDR3 protein
NA,TRBV6-1,NA,TRBJ1-2,TGTGCCAGCAGCCCCTCACCCCCCCGGGGCTACACCTTC,CASSPSPPRGYTF
TRBD1,TRBV14,few,TRBJ2-1,TGTGCCAGCCTTGCGAGACAGGGTGACAATGAGCAGTTCTTC,CASLARQGDNEQFF
NA,TRBV29-1,few,TRBJ2-7,TGCAGCGCTTCTGGGAGGGGGCAAACCTACGAGCAGTACTTC,CSASGRGQTYEQYF
NA,TRBV7-3,NA,TRBJ2-1,TGTGCCAGCAGCTTCACCGACAGGGGAGGGACCAAGTTCTTC,CASSFTDRGGTKFF
NA,TRBV6-2/TRBV6-3,NA,TRBJ2-5,TGTGCCAGCAGTTTCCCCTGGGAGACCCAGTACTTC,CASSFPWETQYF
NA,TRBV6-5,few,TRBJ2-1,TGTGCCAGCAGTTACTCTCCCTCCGCTAATGAGCAGTTCTTC,CASSYSPSANEQFF
NA,TRBV5-1,NA,TRBJ2-7,TGCGCCAGCAGCTTGTTCCCAGGGTACTACGAGCAGTACTTC,CASSLFPGYYEQYF
NA,TRBV7-8,NA,TRBJ2-7,TGTGCCAGCAGCCCCTACCCAGTTCCCCGGGGATGGGAGCAGTACTTC,CASSPYPVPRGWEQYF
NA,TRBV21-1,NA,TRBJ2-1,TGTGCCAGCAAATGGGAGGAAACGCGGTTAAATGAGCAGTTCTTC,CASKWEETRLNEQFF
NA,TRBV20-1,few,TRBJ1-2,TGCAGTGCTAGAGATGCAGGGAACTATGGCTACACCTTC,CSARDAGNYGYTF
TRBD2,TRBV20-1,few,TRBJ2-5,TGCAGTGGGTCTCTAGCGGGGGGGCCCCAAGAGACCCAGTACTTC,CSGSLAGGPQETQYF
NA,TRBV29-1,few,TRBJ2-1,TGCAGCGTTGAAATCGGGAAAAATGAGCAGTTCTTC,CSVEIGKNEQFF
TRBD2,TRBV3-1,few,TRBJ2-7,TGTGCCAGCAGCCAAGATCTAGAACTAGCGGACGAGCAGTACTTC,CASSQDLELADEQYF
TRBD1,TRBV27,few,TRBJ1-1,TGTGCCAGCAGGGACAGGGAGGGCACTGAAGCTTTCTTT,CASRDREGTEAFF
NA,TRBV7-6,few,TRBJ2-3,TGTGCCAGCAGCTATGGGACACCTCCTGATACGCAGTATTTT,CASSYGTPPDTQYF
TRBD2,TRBV29-1,NA,TRBJ2-2,TGCAGCGCCGTAGCGGGGGGGCGTTTTGACGGGGAGCTGTTTTTT,CSAVAGGRFDGELFF
TRBD1,TRBV14,many,TRBJ2-7,TGTGCCAGCAGCACCCGACAGGGGGCTTGGTACGAGCAGTACTTC,CASSTRQGAWYEQYF
TRBD2,TRBV27,few,TRBJ2-7,TGTGCCAGCAGTTTATTTGCGGGAGGACCACTCGAGCAGTACTTC,CASSLFAGGPLEQYF
TRBD2,TRBV6-2/TRBV6-3,NA,TRBJ2-1,TGTGCCAGCAGTTACTATCTAGCGGGAGCCCCAGGGGAGCAGTTCTTC,CASSYYLAGAPGEQFF
TRBD1,TRBV9,many,TRBJ2-2,TGTGCCAGCAGCCCCCACGGAACAGGGGCGAACACCGGGGAGCTGTTTTTT,CASSPHGTGANTGELFF
TRBD1,TRBV18,few,TRBJ2-7,TGTGCCAGCGAATTTAGAGGGACAGGGGGCGACGAGCAGTACTTC,CASEFRGTGGDEQYF
NA,TRBV20-1,many,TRBJ1-5,TGCAGTGCTAGTGAGGGGCAGCCCCAGCATTTT,CSASEGQPQHF
NA,TRBV20-1,many,TRBJ1-5,TGCAGTGCCCCGACGAGGGGTGGCAATCAGCCCCAGCATTTT,CSAPTRGGNQPQHF
TRBD1,TRBV6-1,NA,TRBJ1-2,TGTGCCAGCAGTGACCTACAGGGGCGAGGCTACACCTTC,CASSDLQGRGYTF
TRBD2,TRBV20-1,once,TRBJ2-7,TGCAGTGCTAGAGTTCCTAGCGGGAAATACGGGGACGAGCAGTACTTC,CSARVPSGKYGDEQYF
TRBD1,TRBV5-1,NA,TRBJ2-7,TGCGCCAGCAGGGGGCAGGGGGACGAGCAGTACTTC,CASRGQGDEQYF
NA,TRBV2,few,TRBJ1-1,TGTGCCAGCAGTGAAGCCATGGGATCTGAAGCTTTCTTT,CASSEAMGSEAFF
NA,TRBV29-1,few,TRBJ2-7,TGCAGCGTAGAGACAGGCGAGGGTACCTACGAGCAGTACTTC,CSVETGEGTYEQYF
TRBD2,TRBV2,NA,TRBJ2-5,TGTGCCAGCAGTCAGATAGCGGGGGGGCAGGAGACCCAGTACTTC,CASSQIAGGQETQYF
NA,TRBV10-3,few,TRBJ2-3,TGTGCCATCAGGATCGACTCCACCACAGATACGCAGTATTTT,CAIRIDSTTDTQYF
TRBD1,TRBV12-3/TRBV12-4,many,TRBJ2-5,TGTGCCAGCAGCCATAACGGACAGGGGAGGACCCAGTACTTC,CASSHNGQGRTQYF
TRBD2,TRBV20-1,many,TRBJ2-7,TGCAGTGCTCTCCCCGTTGGGACTAGCCTCGAGCAGTACTTC,CSALPVGTSLEQYF
TRBD2,TRBV20-1,few,TRBJ2-1,TGCAGTGCCCCACTCCGGACTAGCGGGAGGCATGAGCAGTTCTTC,CSAPLRTSGRHEQFF
NA,TRBV14,NA,TRBJ2-5,TGTGCCAGCAGCCACAGGGTCAGCGAGACCCAGTACTTC,CASSHRVSETQYF
NA,TRBV28,NA,TRBJ2-7,TGTGCCAGCAGTCCCCGTGGCAGGGGTTTGCCCGAGCAGTACTTC,CASSPRGRGLPEQYF
TRBD2,TRBV2,few,TRBJ2-3,TGTGCCAGCAGTGCGAGACCGGGACTAGGGACAGATACGCAGTATTTT,CASSARPGLGTDTQYF
NA,TRBV4-2,many,TRBJ2-2,TGTGCCAGCAGCCAGATGGGGGCGCAGGACACCGGGGAGCTGTTTTTT,CASSQMGAQDTGELFF
NA,TRBV5-8,NA,TRBJ2-7,TGTGCCAGCAGCTTGGTGGTCACTAGTCCTTACGAGCAGTACTTC,CASSLVVTSPYEQYF
TRBD2,TRBV7-9,NA,TRBJ2-7,TGTGCCAGCAGCTCCCAGACTAGCGGGAGTAGGGACGAGCAGTACTTC,CASSSQTSGSRDEQYF
NA,TRBV5-6,many,TRBJ1-5,TGTGCCAGCAGCCTGGGGCAGTTTAGCAATCAGCCCCAGCATTTT,CASSLGQFSNQPQHF
NA,TRBV29-1,many,TRBJ2-1,TGCAGCGGATCCAGGGGACTTACCCAAGCGGGACGCTCCTACAATGAGCAGTTCTTC,CSGSRGLTQAGRSYNEQFF
TRBD2,TRBV7-9,few,TRBJ2-3,TGTGCCAGCAGCTTAGCGAGGCGGGGGGGCCCAGGAGATACGCAGTATTTT,CASSLARRGGPGDTQYF
NA,TRBV20-1,NA,TRBJ2-7,TGCAGTGCTAGAGATATCCGGGGGTCCTACGAGCAGTACTTC,CSARDIRGSYEQYF
NA,TRBV29-1,NA,TRBJ2-5,TGCAGCGTTGAAGATCGAGGGCGAGGAGAGACCCAGTACTTC,CSVEDRGRGETQYF
TRBD1,TRBV3-1,few,TRBJ1-4,TGTGCCAGCAGCCAGTGGGACAGGCTGAATGAAAAACTGTTTTTT,CASSQWDRLNEKLFF
NA,TRBV3-1,few,TRBJ1-1,TGTGCCAGCAGCCAAAAAGGGAGCAGGACGAACACTGAAGCTTTCTTT,CASSQKGSRTNTEAFF
TRBD1,TRBV3-1,many,TRBJ2-7,TGTGCCAGCAGCCGCGGACAGGGGATTTTTGGAGAGCAGTACTTC,CASSRGQGIFGEQYF
TRBD2,TRBV4-2,many,TRBJ2-2,TGTGCCAGCAGCCAAGAGTTGGGCGGGGGGGCCCCCACCGGGGAGCTGTTTTTT,CASSQELGGGAPTGELFF
NA,TRBV7-9,many,TRBJ1-2,TGTGCCAGCAGCTTAGTACAGATCCAAGAAGGCTACACCTTC,CASSLVQIQEGYTF
NA,TRBV21-1,few,TRBJ2-4,TGTGCCAGCAGCATCGAGCCGGCTGCCAAAAACATTCAGTACTTC,CASSIEPAAKNIQYF
NA,TRBV5-6,many,TRBJ2-7,TGTGCCAGCAGCTTACGTGGGCTGAGCTCCTACGAGCAGTACTTC,CASSLRGLSSYEQYF
NA,TRBV5-1,NA,TRBJ2-7,TGCGCCAGCAGCCCGTCTTCCGAGTCCTACGAGCAGTACTTC,CASSPSSESYEQYF
NA,TRBV5-1,NA,TRBJ2-3,TGCGCCAGCAGCTTAGGACCCAACAAATTCACAGATACGCAGTATTTT,CASSLGPNKFTDTQYF
NA,TRBV15,NA,TRBJ1-6,TGTGCCACCAGCACCCGACAGAATTTGGGACATTCACCCCTCCACTTT,CATSTRQNLGHSPLHF
NA,TRBV12-3/TRBV12-4,many,TRBJ2-7,TGTGCCAGCAGCTTCGGGAACTACGAGCAGTACTTC,CASSFGNYEQYF
TRBD2,TRBV4-2,NA,TRBJ2-5,TGTGCCAGCAGCCCCTTGGGACTAGCGGAGCAAGAGACCCAGTACTTC,CASSPLGLAEQETQYF
TRBD1,TRBV7-8,NA,TRBJ1-2,TGTGCCAGCAGCCCCCATTACCCGACAGGGGCCTACATTAACTATGGCTACACCTTC,CASSPHYPTGAYINYGYTF